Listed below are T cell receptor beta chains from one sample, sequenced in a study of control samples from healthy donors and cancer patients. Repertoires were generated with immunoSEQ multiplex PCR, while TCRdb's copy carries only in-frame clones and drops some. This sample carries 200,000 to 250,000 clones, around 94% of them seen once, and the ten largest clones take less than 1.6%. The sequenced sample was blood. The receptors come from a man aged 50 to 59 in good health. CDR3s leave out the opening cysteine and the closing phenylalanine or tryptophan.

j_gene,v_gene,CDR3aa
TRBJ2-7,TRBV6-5,ASRNRGLNEQY
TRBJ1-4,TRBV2,ASRLQGRAEKLF
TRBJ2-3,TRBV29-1,SVDWGATDTQY
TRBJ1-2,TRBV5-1,ASSGSLAANYGYT
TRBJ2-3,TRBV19,ASLGPATDTQY
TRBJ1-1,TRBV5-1,ASSPGHGNTEAF
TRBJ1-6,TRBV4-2,ASSQEGGTGNSPLH
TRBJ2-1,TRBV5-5,ASSLFVSGGENEQF
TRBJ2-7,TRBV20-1,SASSGGTGEQY
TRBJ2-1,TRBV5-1,ASSLAGESYNEQF
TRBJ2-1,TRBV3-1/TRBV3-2,ASSPGLAGFEGEQF
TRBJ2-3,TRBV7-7,ASSLARDRSHTDTQY
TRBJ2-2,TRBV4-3,ASSQDLGREGTGELF
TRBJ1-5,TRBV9,ASGGGYSNQPQH
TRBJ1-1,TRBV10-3,AISGTGKARENTEAF
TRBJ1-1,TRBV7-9,ASSLEAGGAF
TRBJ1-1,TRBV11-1,ASSDGTVLNTEAF
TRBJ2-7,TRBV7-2,ASSATGTGYEQY
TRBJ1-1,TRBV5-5,ASSLMHTEAF
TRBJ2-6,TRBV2,ASAGSGGANVLT
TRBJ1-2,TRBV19,ASSIASRVVYGYT
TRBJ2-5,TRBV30,AWSVKGETQY
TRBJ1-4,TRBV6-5,ASSPGTGGEEKLF
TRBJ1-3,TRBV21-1,ASSYRDRGPTGNTIY
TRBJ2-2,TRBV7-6,ASSDRETGELF
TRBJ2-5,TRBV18,ASSPSTLNGETQY
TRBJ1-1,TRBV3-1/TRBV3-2,ASSQTYTEAF
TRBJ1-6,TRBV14,ASSPLSGYNSPLH
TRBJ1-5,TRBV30,AWTSQGGPNQPQH
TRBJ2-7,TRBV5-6,ASSILAGGREQY
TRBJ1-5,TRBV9,ASSQGSSGGPQPQH
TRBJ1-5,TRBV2,ASRGSNQPQH
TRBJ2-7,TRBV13,ASSSRTGRTSYEQY
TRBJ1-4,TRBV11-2,ASSNRLGGAFEKLF
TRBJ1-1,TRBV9,ASSVAPGGTEAF
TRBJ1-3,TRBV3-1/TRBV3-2,ASSLRDRSFSGNTIY
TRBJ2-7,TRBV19,ASSTGAGIPEQY
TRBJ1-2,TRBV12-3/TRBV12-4,ASSLAGNYGYT
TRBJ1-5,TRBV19,ASSIARQNQPQH
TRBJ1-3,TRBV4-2,ASSHDTPGSTIY
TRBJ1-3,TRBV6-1,ASSEAGNTIY
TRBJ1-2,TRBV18,ASSPVGRANYGYT
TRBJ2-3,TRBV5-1,ASSWPEGDTQY
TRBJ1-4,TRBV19,ASSIEGLHSGGEKLF
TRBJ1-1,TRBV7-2,ASSSTGGPNTEAF
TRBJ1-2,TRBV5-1,ASSLEGRYGGYT
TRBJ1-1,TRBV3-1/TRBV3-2,ASSLGENTEAF
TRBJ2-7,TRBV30,AFGTYYEQY
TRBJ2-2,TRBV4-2,ASSQDWLAGNTGELF